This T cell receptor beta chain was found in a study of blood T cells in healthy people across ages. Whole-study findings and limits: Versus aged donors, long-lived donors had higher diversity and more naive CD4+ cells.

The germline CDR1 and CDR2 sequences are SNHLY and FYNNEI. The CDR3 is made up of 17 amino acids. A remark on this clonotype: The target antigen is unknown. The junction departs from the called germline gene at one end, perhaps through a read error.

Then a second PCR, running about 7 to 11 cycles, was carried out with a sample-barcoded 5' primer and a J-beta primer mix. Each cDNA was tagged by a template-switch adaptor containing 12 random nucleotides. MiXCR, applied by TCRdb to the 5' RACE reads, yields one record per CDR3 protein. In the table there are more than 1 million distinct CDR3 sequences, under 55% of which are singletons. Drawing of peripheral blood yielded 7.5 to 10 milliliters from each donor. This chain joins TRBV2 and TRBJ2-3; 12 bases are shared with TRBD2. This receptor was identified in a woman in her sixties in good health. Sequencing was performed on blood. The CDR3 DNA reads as TGTGCCAGCAGGCTTCGGACTAGCGGGGCCACCACAGATATGCAGTATTTT. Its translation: CASRLRTSGATTDMQYF.